The present T cell receptor (beta chain) was sequenced within a study of blood T cells in healthy people across ages. V lost 8 bases and J lost 7, with 15 bases in between. Germline V gene sequence: CDR1 MDHEN, CDR2 SYDVKM. The CDR3 has 12 amino acids. A sample-barcoded 5' primer and a J-beta primer mix were used in a second PCR of about 7 to 12 cycles. MiXCR was run by TCRdb on the 5' RACE reads, yielding one entry per CDR3 protein. The data show about 1.5 million distinct CDR3 sequences, 42% seen once. Sample: blood. This chain uses TRBV28 with TRBJ2-7; TRBD2 might be the D (5 bases). The sequence was collected from a woman aged 18-29 years in good health. The CDR3 DNA reads as TGTGCCAGCGGGAGAGTTTTTGGGGAGCAGTACTTC. Translating gives CASGRVFGEQYF.